The clone carrying this T cell receptor beta chain was recorded once. From germline, CDR1 is DFQATT and CDR2 SNEGSKA (reference sequence). CDR3 length: 12 residues. The germline V and J ends were trimmed by 6 bases and 3 bases, with 9 bases remaining between them. CD8+ and CD4+ T cells from blood underwent TCR beta sequencing. Through negative isolation, CD4+ and CD8+ T cells were obtained, while TEMRA cells were enriched using FACS. With random hexamers, reverse transcription was performed on about 0.45 to 1 ug of RNA. The immunoSEQ assay covered 54 Vbeta and 13 Jbeta segments for CDR3. TCRdb independently ran MiXCR on the immunoSEQ multiplex PCR reads; one entry per CDR3 protein. The sample lists about 140,000 distinct CDR3 sequences, approximately 95% seen once, with more than 0.14% in the top ten. These data originate in a study of CD8 T cells in Susac syndrome. Whole-study context: At blood draw, Susac syndrome patients were therapy-naive, on corticosteroids, or on intravenous immunoglobulin alone.

The TCR comes from a human donor with Susac syndrome. The chain has TRBV20-1 and TRBJ2-1; perhaps TRBD2 as D (6 bases). The sample comprised CD4+ T cells from PBMCs. CDR3 amino acids: CSALGLYNEQFF. DNA for the CDR3: TGCAGTGCCCTGGGACTCTACAATGAGCAGTTCTTC.